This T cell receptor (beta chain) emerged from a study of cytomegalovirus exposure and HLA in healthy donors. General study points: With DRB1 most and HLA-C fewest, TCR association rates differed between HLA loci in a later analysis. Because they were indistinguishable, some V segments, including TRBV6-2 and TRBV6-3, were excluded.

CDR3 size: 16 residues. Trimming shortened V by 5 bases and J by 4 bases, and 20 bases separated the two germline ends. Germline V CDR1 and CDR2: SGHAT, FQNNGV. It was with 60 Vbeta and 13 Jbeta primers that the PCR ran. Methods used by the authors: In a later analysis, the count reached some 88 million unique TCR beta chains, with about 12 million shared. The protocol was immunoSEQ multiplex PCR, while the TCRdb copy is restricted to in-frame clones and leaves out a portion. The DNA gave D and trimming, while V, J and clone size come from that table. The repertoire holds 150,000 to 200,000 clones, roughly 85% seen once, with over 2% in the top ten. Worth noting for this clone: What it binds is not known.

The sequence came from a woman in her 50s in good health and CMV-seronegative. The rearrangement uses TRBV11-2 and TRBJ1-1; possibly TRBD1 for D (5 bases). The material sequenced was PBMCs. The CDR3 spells CASSEPGGALGTEAFF. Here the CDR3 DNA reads TGTGCCAGCAGCGAACCAGGTGGGGCCCTAGGCACTGAAGCTTTCTTT.